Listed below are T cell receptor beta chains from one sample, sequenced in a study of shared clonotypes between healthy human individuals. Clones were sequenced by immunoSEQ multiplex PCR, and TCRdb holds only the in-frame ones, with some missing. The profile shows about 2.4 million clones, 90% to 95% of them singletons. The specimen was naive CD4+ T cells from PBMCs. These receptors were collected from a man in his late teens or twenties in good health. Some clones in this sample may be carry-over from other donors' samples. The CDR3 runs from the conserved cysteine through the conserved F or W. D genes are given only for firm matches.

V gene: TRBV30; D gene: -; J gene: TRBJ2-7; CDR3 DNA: TGTGCCTGGAGGGCCAACTACGAGCAGTACTTC; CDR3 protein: CAWRANYEQYF
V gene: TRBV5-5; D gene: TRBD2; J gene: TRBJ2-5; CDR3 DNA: TGTGCCAGCAGCCAATCGGGCGGGAGAGGGGAGACCCAGTACTTC; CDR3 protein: CASSQSGGRGETQYF
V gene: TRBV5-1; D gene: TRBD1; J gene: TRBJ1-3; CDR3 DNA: TGCGCCAGCAGCCCACAGGGGCTCTCTGGAAACACCATATATTTT; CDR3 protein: CASSPQGLSGNTIYF
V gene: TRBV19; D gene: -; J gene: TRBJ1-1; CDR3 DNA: TGTGCCAGTAGTATTAACCGGGGGGAGGAAGCTTTCTTT; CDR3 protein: CASSINRGEEAFF
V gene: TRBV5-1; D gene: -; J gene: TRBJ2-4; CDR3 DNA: TGCGCCAGCAGCGGGGGATCGGAAGGAAACATTCAGTACTTC; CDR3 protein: CASSGGSEGNIQYF
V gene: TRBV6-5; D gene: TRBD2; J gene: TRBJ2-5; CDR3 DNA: TGTGCCAGCACCACCGGACTAGCGGGAGAAGAGACCCAGTACTTC; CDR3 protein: CASTTGLAGEETQYF
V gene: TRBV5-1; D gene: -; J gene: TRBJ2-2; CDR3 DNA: TGCGCCAGCAGCTTATCCCAGGGTTACACCGGGGAGCTGTTTTTT; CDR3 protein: CASSLSQGYTGELFF
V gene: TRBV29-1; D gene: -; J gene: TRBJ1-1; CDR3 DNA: TGCAGCGTTGCTTACAGGCTGAACACTGAAGCTTTCTTT; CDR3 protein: CSVAYRLNTEAFF
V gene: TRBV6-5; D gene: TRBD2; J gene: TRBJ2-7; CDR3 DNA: TGTGCCAGCCGGACCCTAGCGGGAGGGCACGAGCAGTACTTC; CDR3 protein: CASRTLAGGHEQYF
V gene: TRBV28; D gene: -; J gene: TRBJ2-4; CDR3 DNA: TGTGCCAGCAGCGCTGGACGGGTGGCCAAAAACATTCAGTACTTC; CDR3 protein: CASSAGRVAKNIQYF
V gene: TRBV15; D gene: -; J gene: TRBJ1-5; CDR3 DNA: TGTGCCACCACCTCAGGGGGCAATCAGCCCCAGCATTTT; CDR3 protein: CATTSGGNQPQHF
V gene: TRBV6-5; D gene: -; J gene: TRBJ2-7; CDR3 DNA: TGTGCCAGCAGTTATCAGGGGGGCTACGAGCAGTACTTC; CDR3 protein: CASSYQGGYEQYF
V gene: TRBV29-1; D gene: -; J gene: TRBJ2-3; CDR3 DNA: TGCAGCGTGGAAAGGTGGAGGGATACGCAGTATTTT; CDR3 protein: CSVERWRDTQYF
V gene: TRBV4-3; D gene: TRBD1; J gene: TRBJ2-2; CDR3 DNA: TGCGCCAGCAGCCGAGTAGGACAGGGGGTAACCGGGGAGCTGTTTTTT; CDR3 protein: CASSRVGQGVTGELFF
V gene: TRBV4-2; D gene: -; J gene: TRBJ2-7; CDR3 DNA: TGTGCCAGCAGCCAAGATCTTGGGGGCGAGCAGTACTTC; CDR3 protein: CASSQDLGGEQYF
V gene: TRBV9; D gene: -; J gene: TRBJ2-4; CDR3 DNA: TGTGCCAGCAGCGTAATGGCCGCCCCCGGGGACATTCAGTACTTC; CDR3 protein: CASSVMAAPGDIQYF